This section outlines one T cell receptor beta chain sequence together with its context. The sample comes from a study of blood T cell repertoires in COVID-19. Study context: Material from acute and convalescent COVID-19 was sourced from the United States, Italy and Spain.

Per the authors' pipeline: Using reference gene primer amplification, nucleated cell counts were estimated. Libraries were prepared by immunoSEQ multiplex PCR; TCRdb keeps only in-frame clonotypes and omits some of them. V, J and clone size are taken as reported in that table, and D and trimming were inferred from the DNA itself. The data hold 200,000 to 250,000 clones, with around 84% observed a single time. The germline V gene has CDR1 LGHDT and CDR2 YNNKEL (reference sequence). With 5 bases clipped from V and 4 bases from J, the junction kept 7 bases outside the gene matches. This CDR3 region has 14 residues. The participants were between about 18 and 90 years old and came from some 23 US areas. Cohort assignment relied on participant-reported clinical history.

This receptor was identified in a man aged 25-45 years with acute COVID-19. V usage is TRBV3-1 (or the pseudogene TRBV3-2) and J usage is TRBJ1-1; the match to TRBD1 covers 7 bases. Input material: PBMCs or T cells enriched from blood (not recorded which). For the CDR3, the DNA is TGTGCCAGCAGCTTACAGGGGTCGAGCACTGAAGCTTTCTTT. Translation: CASSLQGSSTEAFF.